This T cell receptor beta chain came from a study of TIL therapy for anti-PD-1-resistant metastatic lung cancer. Study background: Progressing patients received lymphodepletion, expanded TIL infusion and IL-2. Median tumor PD-L1 proportion score was 6%. Tumors carried a median roughly 1.5 non-synonymous mutations per megabase.

The germline CDR1 and CDR2 sequences are SGHTA and FQGTGA. Trimming cost V 2 bases and J 4 bases; bases outside gene matches: 6. The CDR3 length is 15 residues. Regarding time point: pre-treatment sample, taken before nivolumab and TIL therapy. Adults with stage 4 NSCLC were enrolled in a phase I trial. The immunoSEQ assay was v3. The method was immunoSEQ multiplex PCR; TCRdb's version includes in-frame clones alone and lacks a portion of them. The table has tens of thousands of clones, around 87% seen once. The sample in question was blood, obtained at baseline. The sequence derives from a person aged 25-85 years with non-small cell lung cancer. The chain employs TRBV7-3 and TRBJ2-7; TRBD2 matches 9 bases. The CDR3: CASSLGLAGSYEQYF. In DNA form, the CDR3 reads TGTGCCAGCAGCTTAGGTCTAGCGGGGAGTTACGAGCAGTACTTC.